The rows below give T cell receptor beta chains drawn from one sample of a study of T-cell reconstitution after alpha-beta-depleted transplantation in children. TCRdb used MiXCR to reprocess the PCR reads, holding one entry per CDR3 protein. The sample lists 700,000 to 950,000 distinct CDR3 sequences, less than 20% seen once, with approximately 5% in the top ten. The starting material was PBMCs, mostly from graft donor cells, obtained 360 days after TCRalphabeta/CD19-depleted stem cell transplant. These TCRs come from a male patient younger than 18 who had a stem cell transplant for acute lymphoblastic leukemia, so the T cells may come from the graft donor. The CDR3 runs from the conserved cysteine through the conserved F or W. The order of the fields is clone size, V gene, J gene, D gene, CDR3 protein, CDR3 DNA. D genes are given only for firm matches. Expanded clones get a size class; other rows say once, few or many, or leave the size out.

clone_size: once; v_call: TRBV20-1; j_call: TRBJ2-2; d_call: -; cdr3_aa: CSASRPGNTGELFF; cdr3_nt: TGCAGCGCGAGTCGCCCAGGGAACACCGGGGAGCTGTTTTTT
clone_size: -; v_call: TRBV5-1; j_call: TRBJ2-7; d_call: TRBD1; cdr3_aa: CASSLWTGFEQYF; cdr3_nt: TGCGCCAGCAGCTTATGGACAGGGTTCGAGCAGTACTTC
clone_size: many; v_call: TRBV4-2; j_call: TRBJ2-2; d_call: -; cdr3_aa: CASSHRGGRAGELFF; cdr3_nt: TGTGCCAGCAGCCATCGTGGAGGGCGTGCCGGGGAGCTGTTTTTT
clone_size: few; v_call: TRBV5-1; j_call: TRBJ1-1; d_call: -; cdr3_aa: CASSVSGDTEAFF; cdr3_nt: TGCGCCAGCAGCGTCTCCGGGGACACTGAAGCTTTCTTT
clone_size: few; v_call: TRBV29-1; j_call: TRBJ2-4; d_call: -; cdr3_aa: CSGRTELAKNIQYF; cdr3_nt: TGCAGCGGCCGGACAGAATTAGCCAAAAACATTCAGTACTTC
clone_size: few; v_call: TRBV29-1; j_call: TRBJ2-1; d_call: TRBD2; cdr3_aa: CSVERTSRYNEQFF; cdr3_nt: TGCAGCGTTGAAAGGACTAGTCGCTACAATGAGCAGTTCTTC
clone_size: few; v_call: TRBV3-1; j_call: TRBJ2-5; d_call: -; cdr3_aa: CASSQLQGRGAQETQYF; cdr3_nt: TGTGCCAGCAGCCAATTGCAGGGACGGGGTGCCCAAGAGACCCAGTACTTC
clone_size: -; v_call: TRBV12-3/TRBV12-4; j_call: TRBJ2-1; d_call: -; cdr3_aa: CASSSSPTYNEQFF; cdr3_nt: TGTGCCAGCAGTTCTAGCCCCACCTACAATGAGCAGTTCTTC
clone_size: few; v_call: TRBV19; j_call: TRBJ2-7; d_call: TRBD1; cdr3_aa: CASSIWGQSSEQYF; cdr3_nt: TGTGCCAGTAGTATTTGGGGACAGTCGAGCGAGCAGTACTTC
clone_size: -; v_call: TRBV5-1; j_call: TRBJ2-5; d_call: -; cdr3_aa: CASSLGSLQGRTKTQYF; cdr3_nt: TGCGCCAGCAGCTTGGGAAGTCTCCAGGGTAGGACAAAGACCCAGTACTTC
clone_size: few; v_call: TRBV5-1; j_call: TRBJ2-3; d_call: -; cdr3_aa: CASRITDTQYF; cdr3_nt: TGCGCCAGCAGAATCACAGATACGCAGTATTTT
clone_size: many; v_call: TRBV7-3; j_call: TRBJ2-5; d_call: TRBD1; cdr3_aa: CASSLTGGEETQYF; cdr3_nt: TGCGCCAGCAGCCTGACAGGGGGCGAAGAGACCCAGTACTTC
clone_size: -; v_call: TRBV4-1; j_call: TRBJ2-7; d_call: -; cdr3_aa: CASSQVGGSPYF; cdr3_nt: TGCGCCAGCAGCCAGGTGGGAGGCTCGCCGTACTTC
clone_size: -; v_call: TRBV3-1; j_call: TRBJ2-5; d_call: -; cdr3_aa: CASMGVERRGETQYF; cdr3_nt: TGTGCCAGCATGGGCGTGGAGCGGAGGGGGGAGACCCAGTACTTC
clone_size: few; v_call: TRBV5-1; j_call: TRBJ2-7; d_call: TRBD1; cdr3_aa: CASSFDRGGYEQYF; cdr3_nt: TGCGCCAGCAGCTTCGACAGGGGAGGCTACGAGCAGTACTTC
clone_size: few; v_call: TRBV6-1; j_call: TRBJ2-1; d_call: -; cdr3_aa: CASSARDNPYNEQFF; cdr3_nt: TGTGCCAGCAGCGCCCGGGACAACCCCTACAATGAGCAGTTCTTC
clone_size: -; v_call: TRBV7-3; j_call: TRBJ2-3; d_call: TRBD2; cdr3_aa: CASSLMAGGRDTQYF; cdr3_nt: TGTGCCAGCAGCTTAATGGCGGGAGGTAGAGATACGCAGTATTTT
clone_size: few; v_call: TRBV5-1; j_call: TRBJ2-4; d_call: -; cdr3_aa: CASSSHARGDLAKNIQYF; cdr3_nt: TGCGCCAGCAGCTCTCACGCTAGGGGGGACTTAGCCAAAAACATTCAGTACTTC
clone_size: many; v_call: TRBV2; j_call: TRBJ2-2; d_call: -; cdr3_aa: CASNRGHTGELFF; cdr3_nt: TGTGCCAGCAATAGGGGACACACCGGGGAGCTGTTTTTT
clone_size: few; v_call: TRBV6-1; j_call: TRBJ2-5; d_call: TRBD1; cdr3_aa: CASRRTGTGNGKTQYF; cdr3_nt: TGTGCCAGCAGGCGGACCGGGACAGGGAACGGGAAGACCCAGTACTTC
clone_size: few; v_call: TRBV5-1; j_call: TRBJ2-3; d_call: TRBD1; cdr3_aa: CASSLTRGPDTQYF; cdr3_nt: TGCGCCAGCAGCTTGACCAGGGGGCCAGATACGCAGTATTTT
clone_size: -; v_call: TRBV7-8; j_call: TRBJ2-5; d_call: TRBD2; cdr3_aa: CASSWSGSETQYF; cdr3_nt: TGTGCCAGCAGCTGGAGCGGGAGTGAGACCCAGTACTTC
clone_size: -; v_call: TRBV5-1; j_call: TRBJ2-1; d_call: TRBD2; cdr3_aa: CASSPQREVLFF; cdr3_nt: TGCGCCAGCAGCCCCCAGCGGGAGGTCCTGTTCTTC
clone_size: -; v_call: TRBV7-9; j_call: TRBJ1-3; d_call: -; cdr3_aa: CASSLRRDTIYF; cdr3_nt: TGTGCCAGCAGCTTAAGACGGGACACCATATATTTT
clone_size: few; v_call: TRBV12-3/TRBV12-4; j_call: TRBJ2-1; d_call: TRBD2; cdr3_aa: CASSLWATSGRDNEQFF; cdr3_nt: TGTGCCAGCAGTTTATGGGCGACTAGCGGGAGAGACAATGAGCAGTTCTTC
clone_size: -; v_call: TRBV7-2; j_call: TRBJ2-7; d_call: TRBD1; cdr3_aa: CASSFRDRGEQYF; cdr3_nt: TGTGCCAGCAGCTTCCGGGACAGGGGGGAGCAGTACTTC
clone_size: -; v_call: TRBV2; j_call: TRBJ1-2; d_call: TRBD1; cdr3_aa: CAGRGQVPSGGYTF; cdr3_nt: TGTGCCGGGCGGGGACAGGTACCCTCTGGGGGCTACACCTTC
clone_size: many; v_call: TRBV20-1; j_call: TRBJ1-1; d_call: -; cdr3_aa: CSARDDRKMNTEAFF; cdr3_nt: TGCAGTGCTAGAGATGACAGGAAGATGAACACTGAAGCTTTCTTT
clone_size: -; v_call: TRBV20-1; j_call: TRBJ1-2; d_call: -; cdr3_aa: CSAGNYGYTF; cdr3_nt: TGCAGTGCCGGCAACTATGGCTACACCTTC
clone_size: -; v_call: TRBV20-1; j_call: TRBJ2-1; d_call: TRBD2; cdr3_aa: CSASVAGVYEQFF; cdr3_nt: TGCAGTGCTAGTGTGGCGGGAGTGTATGAGCAGTTCTTC
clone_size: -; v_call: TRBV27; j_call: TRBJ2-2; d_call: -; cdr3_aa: CASSLNSLGSTGELFF; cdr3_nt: TGTGCCAGCAGTTTAAACAGCCTCGGTAGCACCGGGGAGCTGTTTTTT
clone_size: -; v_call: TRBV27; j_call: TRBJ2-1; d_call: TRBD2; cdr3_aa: CASSGEGPISSSYNEQFF; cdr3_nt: TGTGCCAGCAGTGGGGAGGGTCCGATCTCTAGCTCCTACAATGAGCAGTTCTTC
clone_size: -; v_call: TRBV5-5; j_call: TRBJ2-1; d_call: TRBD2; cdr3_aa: CASSFSGLPYNEQFF; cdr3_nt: TGTGCCAGCAGCTTTTCGGGACTACCTTACAATGAGCAGTTCTTC
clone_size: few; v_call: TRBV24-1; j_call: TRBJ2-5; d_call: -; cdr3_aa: CATSAAVPKETQYF; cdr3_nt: TGTGCCACCAGTGCGGCAGTACCGAAAGAGACCCAGTACTTC
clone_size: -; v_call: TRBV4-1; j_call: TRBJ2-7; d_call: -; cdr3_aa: CASSRTIVAAPWYF; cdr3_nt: TGCGCCAGCAGCCGAACCATCGTAGCGGCCCCCTGGTACTTC
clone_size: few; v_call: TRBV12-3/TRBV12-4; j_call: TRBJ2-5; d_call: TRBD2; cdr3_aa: CASSLTGGRRETQYF; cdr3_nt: TGTGCCAGCAGTTTGACGGGAGGGCGGCGAGAGACCCAGTACTTC
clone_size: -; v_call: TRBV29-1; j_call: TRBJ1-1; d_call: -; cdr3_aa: CSVEETMNTEAFF; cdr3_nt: TGCAGCGTTGAAGAGACCATGAACACTGAAGCTTTCTTT
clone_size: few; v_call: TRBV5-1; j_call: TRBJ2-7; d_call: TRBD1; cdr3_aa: CASALGQGTVLSYEQYF; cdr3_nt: TGCGCCAGCGCTTTGGGCCAAGGGACAGTCCTCTCCTACGAGCAGTACTTC
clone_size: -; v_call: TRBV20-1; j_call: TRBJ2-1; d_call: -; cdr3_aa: CSARQAAYNEQFF; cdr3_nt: TGCAGTGCTAGACAGGCAGCTTACAATGAGCAGTTCTTC
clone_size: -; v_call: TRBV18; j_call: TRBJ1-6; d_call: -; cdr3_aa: CASSPLRQAGRSPLHF; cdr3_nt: TGTGCCAGCTCACCACTCAGACAGGCAGGACGGTCACCCCTCCACTTT
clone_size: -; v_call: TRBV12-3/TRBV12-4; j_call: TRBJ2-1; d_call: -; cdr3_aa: CASSLYGADNNEQFF; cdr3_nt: TGTGCCAGCAGTTTATACGGGGCAGATAACAATGAGCAGTTCTTC
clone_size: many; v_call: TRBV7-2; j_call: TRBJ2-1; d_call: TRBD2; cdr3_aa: CASSLAGANYNEQFF; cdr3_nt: TGTGCCAGCAGCCTAGCGGGAGCCAACTACAATGAGCAGTTCTTC
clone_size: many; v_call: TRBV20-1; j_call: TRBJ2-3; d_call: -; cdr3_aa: CSAVGTPFTDTQYF; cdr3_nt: TGCAGTGCGGTCGGGACTCCCTTCACAGATACGCAGTATTTT
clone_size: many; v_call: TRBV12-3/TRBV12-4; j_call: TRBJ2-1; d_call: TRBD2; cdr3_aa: CASSRTGRGSYNEQFF; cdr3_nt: TGTGCCAGCAGTCGTACGGGGAGGGGATCCTACAATGAGCAGTTCTTC
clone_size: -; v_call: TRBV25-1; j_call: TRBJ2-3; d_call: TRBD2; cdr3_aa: CASSELFSSGSPARPTDTQYF; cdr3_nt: TGTGCCAGCAGTGAATTATTTTCGAGCGGGAGCCCAGCTAGGCCCACAGATACGCAGTATTTT
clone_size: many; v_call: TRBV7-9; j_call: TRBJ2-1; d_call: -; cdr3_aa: CASSPERRQQFF; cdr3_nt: TGTGCCAGCAGCCCAGAGAGACGGCAGCAGTTCTTC
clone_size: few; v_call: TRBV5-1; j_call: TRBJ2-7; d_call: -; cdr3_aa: CASSLVQGGVYEQYF; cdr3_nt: TGCGCCAGCAGCTTGGTGCAGGGCGGAGTATACGAGCAGTACTTC
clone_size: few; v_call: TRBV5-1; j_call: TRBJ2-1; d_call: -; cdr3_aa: CASSWVLSSYNEQFF; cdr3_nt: TGCGCCAGCAGCTGGGTCCTGAGCTCCTACAATGAGCAGTTCTTC
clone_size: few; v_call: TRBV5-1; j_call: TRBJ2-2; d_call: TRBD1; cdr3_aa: CASEPGQGTGSGELFF; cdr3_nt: TGCGCCTCCGAACCAGGACAGGGGACTGGCTCCGGGGAGCTGTTTTTT
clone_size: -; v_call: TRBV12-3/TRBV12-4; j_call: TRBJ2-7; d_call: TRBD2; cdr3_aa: CASSLLADTYEQYF; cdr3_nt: TGTGCCAGCAGTTTACTAGCGGATACCTACGAGCAGTACTTC
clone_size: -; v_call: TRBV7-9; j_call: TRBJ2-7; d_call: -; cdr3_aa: CASSLSQGVDEQYF; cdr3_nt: TGTGCCAGCAGCTTAAGTCAGGGTGTGGACGAGCAGTACTTC